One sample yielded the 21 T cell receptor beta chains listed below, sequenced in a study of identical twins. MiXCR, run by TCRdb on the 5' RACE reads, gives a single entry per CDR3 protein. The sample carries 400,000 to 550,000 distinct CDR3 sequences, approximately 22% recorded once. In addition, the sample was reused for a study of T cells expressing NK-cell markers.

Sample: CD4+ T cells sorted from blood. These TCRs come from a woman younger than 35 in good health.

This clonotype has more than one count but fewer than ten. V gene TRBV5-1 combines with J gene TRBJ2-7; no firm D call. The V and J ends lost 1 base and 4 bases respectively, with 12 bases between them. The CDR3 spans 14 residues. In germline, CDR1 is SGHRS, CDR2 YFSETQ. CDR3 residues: CASSLSTLTYEQYF. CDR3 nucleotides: TGCGCCAGCAGCTTGTCCACATTAACATACGAGCAGTACTTC.

In DNA form, the CDR3 reads TGCAGCGTTGAAGAGTATCCACAGGTCAACTATGGCTACACCTTC. This translates into CSVEEYPQVNYGYTF. This chain joins TRBV29-1 and TRBJ1-2; weak D call: TRBD1 (5 bases). CDR3 length: 15 residues. Germline CDR1 and CDR2: SQVTM and ANQGSEA. Trimming left V 0 bases short and J 2 bases short, with 13 bases between.

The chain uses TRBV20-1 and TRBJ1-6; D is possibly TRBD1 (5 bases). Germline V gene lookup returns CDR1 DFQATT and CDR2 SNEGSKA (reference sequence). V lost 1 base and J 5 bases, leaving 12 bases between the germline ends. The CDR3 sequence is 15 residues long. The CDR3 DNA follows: TGCAGTGCTAGAGTCTTTGGCAGGGATAATTCACCCCTCCACTTT. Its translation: CSARVFGRDNSPLHF.

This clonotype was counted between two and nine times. CDR3 in amino acids: CASSRTGSSTDTQYF. In DNA, the CDR3 is TGTGCCAGCAGCCGTACAGGGTCTAGCACAGATACGCAGTATTTT. The gene calls are TRBV12-3 or TRBV12-4 and TRBJ2-3; D is perhaps TRBD1 (6 bases). The CDR3 extends over 15 amino acids. V lost 6 bases to trimming and J lost 0 bases, with 13 bases between them.

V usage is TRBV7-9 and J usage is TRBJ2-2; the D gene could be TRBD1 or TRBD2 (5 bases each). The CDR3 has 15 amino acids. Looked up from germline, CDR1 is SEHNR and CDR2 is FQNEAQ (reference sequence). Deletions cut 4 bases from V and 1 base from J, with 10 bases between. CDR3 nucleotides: TGTGCCAGCAGCTGGGGACCGCAGAACACCGGGGAGCTGTTTTTT. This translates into CASSWGPQNTGELFF.

The CDR3 coding sequence is TGCGCCAGCAGTGAGGGGGACAGGGACGAGCAGTACTTC. Its protein product is CASSEGDRDEQYF. The chain carries TRBV10-2 and TRBJ2-7; 9 bases match TRBD1. This CDR3 is built from 13 residues. The germline gives CDR1 WSHSY, CDR2 SAAADI. Trimming cost V 2 bases and J 5 bases; bases outside gene matches: 1.

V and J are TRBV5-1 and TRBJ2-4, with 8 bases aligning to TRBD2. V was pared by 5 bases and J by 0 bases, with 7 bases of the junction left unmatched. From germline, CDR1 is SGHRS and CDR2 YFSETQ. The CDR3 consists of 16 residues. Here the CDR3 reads CASRSGGPLAKNIQYF. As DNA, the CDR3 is TGCGCCAGCAGGTCGGGGGGGCCGTTAGCCAAAAACATTCAGTACTTC. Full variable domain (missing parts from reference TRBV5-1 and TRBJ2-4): KAGVTQTPRYLIKTRGQQVTLSCSPISGHRSVSWYQQTPGQGLQFLFEYFSETQRNKGNFPGRFSGRQFSNSRSEMNVSTLELGDSALYLCASRSGGPLAKNIQYFGAGTRLSVL.

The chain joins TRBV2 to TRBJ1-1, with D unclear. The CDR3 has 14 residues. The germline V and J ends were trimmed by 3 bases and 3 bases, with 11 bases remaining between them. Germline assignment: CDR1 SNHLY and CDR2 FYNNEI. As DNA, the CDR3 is TGTGCCAGCAGTGATAGGCCAGCTCACACTGAAGCTTTCTTT. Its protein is CASSDRPAHTEAFF.

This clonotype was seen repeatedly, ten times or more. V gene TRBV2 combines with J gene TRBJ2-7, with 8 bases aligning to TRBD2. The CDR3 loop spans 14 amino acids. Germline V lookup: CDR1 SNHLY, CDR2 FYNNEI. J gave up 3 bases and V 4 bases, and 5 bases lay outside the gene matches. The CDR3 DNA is TGTGCCAGCAGTGGGACTAGCCGAGACTACGAGCAGTACTTC. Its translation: CASSGTSRDYEQYF.

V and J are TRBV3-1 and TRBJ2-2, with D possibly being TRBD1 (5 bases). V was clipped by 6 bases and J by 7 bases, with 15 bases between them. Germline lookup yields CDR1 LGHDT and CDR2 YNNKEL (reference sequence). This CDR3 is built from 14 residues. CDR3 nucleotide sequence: TGTGCCAGCAGTCTTACAGGTTTTAGCGGGGAGCTGTTTTTT. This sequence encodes CASSLTGFSGELFF. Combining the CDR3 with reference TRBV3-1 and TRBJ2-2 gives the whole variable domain DTAVSQTPKYLVTQMGNDKSIKCEQNLGHDTMYWYKQDSKKFLKIMFSYNNKELIINETVPNRFSPKSPDKAHLNLHINSLELGDSAVYFCASSLTGFSGELFFGEGSRLTVL.

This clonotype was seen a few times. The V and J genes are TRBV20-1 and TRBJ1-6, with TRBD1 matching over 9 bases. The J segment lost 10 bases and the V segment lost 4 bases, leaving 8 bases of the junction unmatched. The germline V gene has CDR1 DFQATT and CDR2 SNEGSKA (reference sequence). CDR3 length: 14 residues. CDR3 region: CSATPDRGRSPLHF. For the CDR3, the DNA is TGCAGTGCTACTCCTGACAGGGGGAGATCACCCCTCCACTTT.

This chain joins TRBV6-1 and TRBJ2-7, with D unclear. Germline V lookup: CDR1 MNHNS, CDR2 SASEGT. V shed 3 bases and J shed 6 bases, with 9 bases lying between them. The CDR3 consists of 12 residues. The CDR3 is CASSENSSEQYF. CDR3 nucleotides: TGTGCCAGCAGTGAGAACTCTAGCGAGCAGTACTTC.

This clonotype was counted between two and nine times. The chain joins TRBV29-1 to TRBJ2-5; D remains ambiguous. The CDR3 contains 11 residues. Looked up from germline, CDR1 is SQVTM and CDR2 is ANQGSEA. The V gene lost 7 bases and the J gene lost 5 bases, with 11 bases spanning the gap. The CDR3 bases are TGCAGCGCGCTGGCGAGGGAGACCCAGTACTTC. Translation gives CSALARETQYF. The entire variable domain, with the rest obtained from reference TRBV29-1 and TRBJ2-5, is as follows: SAVISQKPSRDICQRGTSLTIQCQVDSQVTMMFWYRQQPGQSLTLIATANQGSEATYESGFVIDKFPISRPNLTFSTLTVSNMSPEDSSIYLCSALARETQYFGPGTRLLVL.

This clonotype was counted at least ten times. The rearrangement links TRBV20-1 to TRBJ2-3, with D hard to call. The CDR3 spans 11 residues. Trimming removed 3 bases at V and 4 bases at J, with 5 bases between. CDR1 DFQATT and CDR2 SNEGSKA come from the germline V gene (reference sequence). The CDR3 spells CSASYPDTQYF. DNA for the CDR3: TGCAGTGCTAGTTACCCAGATACGCAGTATTTT.

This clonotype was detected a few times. The CDR3 nucleotides are TGTGCCAGCAGCGTAGTGGCAGATAATTCACCCCTCCACTTT. Translating it yields CASSVVADNSPLHF. The chain carries TRBV9 and TRBJ1-6, with no clear D. This CDR3 spans 14 amino acids. The V gene's germline CDR1 is SGDLS and CDR2 YYNGEE. V dropped 0 bases and J dropped 5 bases, with 6 bases sitting between them.

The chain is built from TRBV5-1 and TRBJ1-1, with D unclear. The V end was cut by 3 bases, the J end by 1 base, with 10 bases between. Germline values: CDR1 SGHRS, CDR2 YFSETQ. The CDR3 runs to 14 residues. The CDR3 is CASSYGSGNTEAFF. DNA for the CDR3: TGCGCCAGCAGCTATGGGAGTGGGAACACTGAAGCTTTCTTT.

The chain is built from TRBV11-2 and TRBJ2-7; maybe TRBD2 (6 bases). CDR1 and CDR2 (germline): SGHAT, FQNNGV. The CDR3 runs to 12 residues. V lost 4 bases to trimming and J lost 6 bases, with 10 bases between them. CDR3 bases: TGTGCCAGCAGCTGGGGACTGGGCGAGCAGTACTTC. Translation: CASSWGLGEQYF.

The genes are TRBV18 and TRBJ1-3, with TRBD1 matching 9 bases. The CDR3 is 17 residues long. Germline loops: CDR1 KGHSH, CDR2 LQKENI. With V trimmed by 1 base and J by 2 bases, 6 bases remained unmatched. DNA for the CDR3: TGTGCCAGCTCACCACGACAGGGGGTAAACGCTGGAAACACCATATATTTT. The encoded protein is CASSPRQGVNAGNTIYF.

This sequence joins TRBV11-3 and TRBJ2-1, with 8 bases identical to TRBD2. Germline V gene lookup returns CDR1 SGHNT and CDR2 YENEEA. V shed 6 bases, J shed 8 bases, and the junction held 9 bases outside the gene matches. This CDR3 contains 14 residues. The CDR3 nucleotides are TGTGCCAGCAGTCCCGGGACTAGGGGCCATGAGCAGTTCTTC. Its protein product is CASSPGTRGHEQFF. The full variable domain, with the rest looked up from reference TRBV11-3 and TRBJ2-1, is EAGVVQSPRYKIIEKKQPVAFWCNPISGHNTLYWYLQNLGQGPELLIRYENEEAVDDSQLPKDRFSAERLKGVDSTLKIQPAELGDSAVYLCASSPGTRGHEQFFGPGTRLTVL.

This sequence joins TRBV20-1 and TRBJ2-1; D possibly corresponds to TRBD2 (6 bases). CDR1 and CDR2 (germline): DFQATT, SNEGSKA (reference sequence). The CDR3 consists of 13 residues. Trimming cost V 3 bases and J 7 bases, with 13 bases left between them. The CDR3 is CSARSGTHNEQFF. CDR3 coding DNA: TGCAGTGCTAGGTCCGGGACTCATAATGAGCAGTTCTTC.

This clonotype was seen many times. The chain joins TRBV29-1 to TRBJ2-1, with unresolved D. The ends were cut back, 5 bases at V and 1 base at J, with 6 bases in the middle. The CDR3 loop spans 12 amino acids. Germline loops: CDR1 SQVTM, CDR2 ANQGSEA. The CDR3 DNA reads TGCAGCGTTTCTAGGTCCTACAATGAGCAGTTCTTC. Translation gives CSVSRSYNEQFF.